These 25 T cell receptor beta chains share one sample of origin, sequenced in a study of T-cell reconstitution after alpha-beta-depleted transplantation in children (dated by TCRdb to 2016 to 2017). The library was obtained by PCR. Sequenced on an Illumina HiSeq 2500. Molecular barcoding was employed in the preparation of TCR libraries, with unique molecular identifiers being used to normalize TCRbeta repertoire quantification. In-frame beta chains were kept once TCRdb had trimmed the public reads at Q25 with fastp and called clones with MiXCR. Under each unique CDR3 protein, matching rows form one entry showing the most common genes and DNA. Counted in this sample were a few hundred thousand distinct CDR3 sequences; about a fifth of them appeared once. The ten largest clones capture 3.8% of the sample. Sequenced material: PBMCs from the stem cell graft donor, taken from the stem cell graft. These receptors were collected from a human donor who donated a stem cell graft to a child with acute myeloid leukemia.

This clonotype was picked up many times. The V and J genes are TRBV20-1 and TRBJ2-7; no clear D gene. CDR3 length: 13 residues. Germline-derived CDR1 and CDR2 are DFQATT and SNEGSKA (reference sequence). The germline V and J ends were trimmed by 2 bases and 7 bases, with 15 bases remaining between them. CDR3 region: CSARPPQQREQYF. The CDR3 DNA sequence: TGCAGTGCTAGACCTCCCCAGCAGAGGGAGCAGTACTTC.

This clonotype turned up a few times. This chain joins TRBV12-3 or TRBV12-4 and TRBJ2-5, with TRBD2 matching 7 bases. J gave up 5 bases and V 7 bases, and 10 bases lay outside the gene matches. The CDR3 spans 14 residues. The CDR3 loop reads CASNMGRAGETQYF. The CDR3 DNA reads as TGTGCCAGCAACATGGGGAGGGCCGGCGAGACCCAGTACTTC.

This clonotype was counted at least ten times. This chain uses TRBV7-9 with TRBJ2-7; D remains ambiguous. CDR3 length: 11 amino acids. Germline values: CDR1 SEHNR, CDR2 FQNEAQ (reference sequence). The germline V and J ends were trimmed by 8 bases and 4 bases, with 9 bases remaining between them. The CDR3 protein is CASLGAYEQYF. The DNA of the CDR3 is TGTGCCAGCCTCGGCGCTTACGAGCAGTACTTC.

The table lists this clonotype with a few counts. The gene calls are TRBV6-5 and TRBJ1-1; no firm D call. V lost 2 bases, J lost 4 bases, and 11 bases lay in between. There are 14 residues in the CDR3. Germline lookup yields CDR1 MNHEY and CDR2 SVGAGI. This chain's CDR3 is CASSYPGPGTEAFF. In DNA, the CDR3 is TGTGCCAGCAGTTACCCGGGCCCCGGCACTGAAGCTTTCTTT.

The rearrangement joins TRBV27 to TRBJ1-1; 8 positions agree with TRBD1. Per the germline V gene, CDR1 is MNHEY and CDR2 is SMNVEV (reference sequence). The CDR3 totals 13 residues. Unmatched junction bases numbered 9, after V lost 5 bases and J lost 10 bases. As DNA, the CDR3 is TGTGCCAGCAGTCTGACAGGGGCCGATCGAGCTTTCTTT. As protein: CASSLTGADRAFF.

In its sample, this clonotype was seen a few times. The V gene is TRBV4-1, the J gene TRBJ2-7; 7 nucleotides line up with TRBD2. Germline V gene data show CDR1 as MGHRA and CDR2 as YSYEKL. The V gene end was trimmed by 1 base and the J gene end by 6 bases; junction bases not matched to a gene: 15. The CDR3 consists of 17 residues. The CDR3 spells CASSQGQRLAVPGEQYF. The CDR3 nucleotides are TGCGCCAGCAGCCAAGGGCAAAGGCTAGCGGTTCCCGGCGAGCAGTACTTC.

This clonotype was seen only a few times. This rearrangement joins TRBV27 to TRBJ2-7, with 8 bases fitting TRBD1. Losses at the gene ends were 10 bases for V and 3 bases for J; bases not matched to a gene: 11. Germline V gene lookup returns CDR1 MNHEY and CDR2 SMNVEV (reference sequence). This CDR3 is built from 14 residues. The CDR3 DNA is TGTGCCAAACTCCGGGACAGGTTGGTCTACGAGCAGTACTTC. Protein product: CAKLRDRLVYEQYF.

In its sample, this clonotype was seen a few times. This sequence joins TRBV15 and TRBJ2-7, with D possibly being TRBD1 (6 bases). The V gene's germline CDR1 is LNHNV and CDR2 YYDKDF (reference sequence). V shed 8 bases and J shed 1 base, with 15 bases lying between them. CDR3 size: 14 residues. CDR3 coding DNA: TGTGCCACCTCCCAGGGGTCGATTTCCTACGAGCAGTACTTC. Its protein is CATSQGSISYEQYF.

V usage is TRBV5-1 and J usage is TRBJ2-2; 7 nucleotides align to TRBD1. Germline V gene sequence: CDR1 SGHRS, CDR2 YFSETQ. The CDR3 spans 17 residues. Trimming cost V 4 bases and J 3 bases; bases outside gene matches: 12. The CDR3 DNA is TGCGCCAGCAGCGGACCGACAGGGTCTGAGGACACCGGGGAGCTGTTTTTT. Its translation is CASSGPTGSEDTGELFF.

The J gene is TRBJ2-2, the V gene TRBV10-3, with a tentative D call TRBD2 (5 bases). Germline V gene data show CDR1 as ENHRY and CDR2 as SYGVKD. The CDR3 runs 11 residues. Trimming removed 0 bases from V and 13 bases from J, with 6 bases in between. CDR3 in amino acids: CAISESGGLFF. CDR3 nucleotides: TGTGCCATCAGTGAGTCCGGAGGGCTGTTTTTT.

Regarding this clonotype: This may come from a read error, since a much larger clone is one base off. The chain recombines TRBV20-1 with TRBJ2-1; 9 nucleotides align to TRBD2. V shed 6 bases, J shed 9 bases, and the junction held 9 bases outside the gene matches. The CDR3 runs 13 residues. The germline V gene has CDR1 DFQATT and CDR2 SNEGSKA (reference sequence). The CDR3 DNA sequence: TGCAGTGCGCAACCGGGACTAGCCGTTGAGCAGTTCTTC. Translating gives CSAQPGLAVEQFF.

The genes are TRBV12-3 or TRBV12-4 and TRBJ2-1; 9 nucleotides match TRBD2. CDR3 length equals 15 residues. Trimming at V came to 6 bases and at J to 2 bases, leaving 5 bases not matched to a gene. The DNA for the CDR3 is TGTGCCAGCAGGGTTGCTAGCGGGACCTACAATGAGCAGTTCTTC. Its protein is CASRVASGTYNEQFF.

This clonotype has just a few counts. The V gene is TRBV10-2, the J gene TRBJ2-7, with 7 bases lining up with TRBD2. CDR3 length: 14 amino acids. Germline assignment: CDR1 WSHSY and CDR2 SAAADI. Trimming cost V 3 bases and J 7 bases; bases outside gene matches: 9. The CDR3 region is CASSEASGSWEQYF. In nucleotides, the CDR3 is TGCGCCAGCAGTGAAGCTAGCGGTTCATGGGAGCAGTACTTC.

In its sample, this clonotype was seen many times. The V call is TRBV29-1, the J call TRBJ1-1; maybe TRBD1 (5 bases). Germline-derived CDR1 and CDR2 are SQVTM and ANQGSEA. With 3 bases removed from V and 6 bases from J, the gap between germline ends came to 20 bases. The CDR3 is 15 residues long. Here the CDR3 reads CSVEYRSRVRAEAFF. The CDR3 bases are TGCAGCGTTGAGTACAGGAGCCGGGTAAGGGCTGAAGCTTTCTTT.

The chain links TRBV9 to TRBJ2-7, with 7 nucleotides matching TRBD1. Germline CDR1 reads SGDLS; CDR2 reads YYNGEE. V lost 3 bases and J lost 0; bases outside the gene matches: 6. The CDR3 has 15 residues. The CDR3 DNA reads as TGTGCCAGCAGCGCGACAGGGTCTAGCTCCTACGAGCAGTACTTC. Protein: CASSATGSSSYEQYF.

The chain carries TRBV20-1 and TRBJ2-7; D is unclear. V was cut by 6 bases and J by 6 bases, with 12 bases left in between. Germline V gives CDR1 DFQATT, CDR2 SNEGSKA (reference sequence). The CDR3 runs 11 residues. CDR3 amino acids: CSAPEEVEQYF. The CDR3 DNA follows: TGCAGTGCCCCAGAAGAGGTCGAGCAGTACTTC.

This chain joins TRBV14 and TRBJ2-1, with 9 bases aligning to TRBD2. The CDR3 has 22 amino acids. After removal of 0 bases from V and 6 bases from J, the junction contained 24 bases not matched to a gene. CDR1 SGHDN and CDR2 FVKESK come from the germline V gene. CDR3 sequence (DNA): TGTGCCAGCAGCCAAGAGTGGGGTCCGGAGCTAGCGGGACTACAAAACGTCAATGAGCAGTTCTTC. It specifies CASSQEWGPELAGLQNVNEQFF.

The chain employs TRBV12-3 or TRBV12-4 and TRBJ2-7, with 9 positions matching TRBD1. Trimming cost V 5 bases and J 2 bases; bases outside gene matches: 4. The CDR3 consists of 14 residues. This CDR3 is CASSGDREPYEQYF. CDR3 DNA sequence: TGTGCCAGCAGTGGGGACAGGGAGCCCTACGAGCAGTACTTC.

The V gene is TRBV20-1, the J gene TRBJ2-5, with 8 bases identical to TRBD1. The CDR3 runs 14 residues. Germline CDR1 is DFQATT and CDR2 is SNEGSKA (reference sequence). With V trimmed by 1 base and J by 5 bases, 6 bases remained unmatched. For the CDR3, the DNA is TGCAGTGCTAGAGTTCAGGGGGCACAGGAGACCCAGTACTTC. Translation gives CSARVQGAQETQYF.

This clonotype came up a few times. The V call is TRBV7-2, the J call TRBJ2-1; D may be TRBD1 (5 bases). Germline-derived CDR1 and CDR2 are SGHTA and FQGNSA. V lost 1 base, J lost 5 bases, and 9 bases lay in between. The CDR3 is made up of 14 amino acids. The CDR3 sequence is CASSLEGLHNEQFF. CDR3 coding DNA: TGTGCCAGCAGCTTAGAGGGGCTTCACAATGAGCAGTTCTTC.

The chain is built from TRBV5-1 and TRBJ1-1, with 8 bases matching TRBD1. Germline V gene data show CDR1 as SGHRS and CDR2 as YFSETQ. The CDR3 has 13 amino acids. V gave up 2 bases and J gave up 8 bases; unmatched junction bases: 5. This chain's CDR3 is CASSFNQGAEAFF. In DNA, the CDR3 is TGCGCCAGCAGCTTCAACCAGGGGGCCGAAGCTTTCTTT.

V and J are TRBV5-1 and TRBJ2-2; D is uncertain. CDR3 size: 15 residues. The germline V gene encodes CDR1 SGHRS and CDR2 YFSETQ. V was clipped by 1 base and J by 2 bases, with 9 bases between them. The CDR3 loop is CASSLSTHNTGELFF. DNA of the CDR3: TGCGCCAGCAGCTTGAGTACTCATAACACCGGGGAGCTGTTTTTT. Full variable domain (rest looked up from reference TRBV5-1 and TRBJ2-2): KAGVTQTPRYLIKTRGQQVTLSCSPISGHRSVSWYQQTPGQGLQFLFEYFSETQRNKGNFPGRFSGRQFSNSRSEMNVSTLELGDSALYLCASSLSTHNTGELFFGEGSRLTVL.

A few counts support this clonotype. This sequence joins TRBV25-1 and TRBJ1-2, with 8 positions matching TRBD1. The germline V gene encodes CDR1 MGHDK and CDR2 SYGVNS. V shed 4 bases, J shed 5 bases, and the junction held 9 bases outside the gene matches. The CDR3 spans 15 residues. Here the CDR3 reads CASSARQGLLYGYTF. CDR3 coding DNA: TGTGCCAGCAGTGCCCGACAGGGGCTACTTTATGGCTACACCTTC.

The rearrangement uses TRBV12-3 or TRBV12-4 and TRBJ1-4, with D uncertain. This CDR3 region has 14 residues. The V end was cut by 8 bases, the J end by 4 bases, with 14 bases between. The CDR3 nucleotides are TGTGCCAGCGCTAGTCGTACCATTAATGAAAAACTGTTTTTT. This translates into CASASRTINEKLFF.

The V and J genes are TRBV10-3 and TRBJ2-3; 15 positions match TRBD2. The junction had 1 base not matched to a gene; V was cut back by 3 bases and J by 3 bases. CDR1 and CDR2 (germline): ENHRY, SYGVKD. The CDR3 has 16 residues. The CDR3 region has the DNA TGTGCCATCAGTGACGGGACTAGCGGGAGGACAGATACGCAGTATTTT. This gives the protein CAISDGTSGRTDTQYF.